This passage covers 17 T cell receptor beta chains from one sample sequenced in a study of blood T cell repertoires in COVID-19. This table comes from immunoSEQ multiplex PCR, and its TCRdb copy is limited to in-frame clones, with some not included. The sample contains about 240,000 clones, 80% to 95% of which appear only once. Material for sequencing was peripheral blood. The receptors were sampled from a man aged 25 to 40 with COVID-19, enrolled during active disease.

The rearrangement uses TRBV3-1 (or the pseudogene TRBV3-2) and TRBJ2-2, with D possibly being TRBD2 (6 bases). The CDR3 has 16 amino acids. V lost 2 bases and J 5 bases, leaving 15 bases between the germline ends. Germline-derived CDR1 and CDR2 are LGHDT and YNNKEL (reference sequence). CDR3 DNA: TGTGCCAGCAGCCAAAGCGGGCGGGGCCTTACCGGGGAGCTGTTTTTT. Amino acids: CASSQSGRGLTGELFF.

The CDR3 loop reads CSVTQGADGYTF. DNA of the CDR3: TGCAGCGTAACACAGGGGGCGGATGGCTACACCTTC. This sequence joins TRBV29-1 and TRBJ1-2; 9 nucleotides agree with TRBD1. V gave up 6 bases and J gave up 6 bases; unmatched junction bases: 5. Germline V gene lookup returns CDR1 SQVTM and CDR2 ANQGSEA. CDR3 length equals 12 residues. Complete variable domain (other parts from reference TRBV29-1 and TRBJ1-2): SAVISQKPSRDICQRGTSLTIQCQVDSQVTMMFWYRQQPGQSLTLIATANQGSEATYESGFVIDKFPISRPNLTFSTLTVSNMSPEDSSIYLCSVTQGADGYTFGSGTRLTVV.

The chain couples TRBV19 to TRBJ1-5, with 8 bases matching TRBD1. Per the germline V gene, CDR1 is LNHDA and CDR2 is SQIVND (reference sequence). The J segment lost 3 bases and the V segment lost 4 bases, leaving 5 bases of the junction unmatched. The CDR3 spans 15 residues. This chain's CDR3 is CASSRSGGSNQPQHF. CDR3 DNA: TGTGCCAGTAGTAGGTCAGGGGGCTCCAATCAGCCCCAGCATTTT.

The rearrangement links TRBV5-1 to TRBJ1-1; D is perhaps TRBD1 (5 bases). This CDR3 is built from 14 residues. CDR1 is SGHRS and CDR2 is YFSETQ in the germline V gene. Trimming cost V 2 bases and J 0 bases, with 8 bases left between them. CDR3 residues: CASSFSGMNTEAFF. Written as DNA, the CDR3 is TGCGCCAGCAGCTTTTCAGGGATGAACACTGAAGCTTTCTTT.

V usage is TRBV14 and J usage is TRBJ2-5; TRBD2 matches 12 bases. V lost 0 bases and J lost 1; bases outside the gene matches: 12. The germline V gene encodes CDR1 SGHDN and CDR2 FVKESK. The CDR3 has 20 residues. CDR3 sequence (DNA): TGTGCCAGCAGCCAAGATCGATTGACTAGCGGGGGAACATTCCAAGAGACCCAGTACTTC. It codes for CASSQDRLTSGGTFQETQYF.

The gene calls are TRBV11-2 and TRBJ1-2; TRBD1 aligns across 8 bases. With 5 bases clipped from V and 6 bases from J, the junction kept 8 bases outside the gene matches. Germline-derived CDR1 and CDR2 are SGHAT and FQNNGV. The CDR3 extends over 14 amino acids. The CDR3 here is CASSLFPGGDGYTF. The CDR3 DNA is TGTGCCAGCAGCCTCTTCCCAGGGGGCGATGGCTACACCTTC.

The CDR3: CASSQESTITLAGSNTGELFF. The CDR3, as DNA: TGTGCCAGCAGCCAAGAATCCACAATAACACTAGCGGGGTCGAACACCGGGGAGCTGTTTTTT. The chain is built from TRBV4-2 and TRBJ2-2; 10 positions agree with TRBD2. Germline V gives CDR1 LGHNA, CDR2 YNFKEQ. Trimming removed 0 bases from V and 0 bases from J; junction bases left unmatched: 13. The CDR3 runs 21 residues.

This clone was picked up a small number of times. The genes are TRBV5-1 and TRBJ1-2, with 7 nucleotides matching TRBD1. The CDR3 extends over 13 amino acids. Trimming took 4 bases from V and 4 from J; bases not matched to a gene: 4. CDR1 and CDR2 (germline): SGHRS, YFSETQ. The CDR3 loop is CASSAQGSYGYTF. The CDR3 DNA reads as TGCGCCAGCAGCGCACAGGGGTCCTATGGCTACACCTTC.

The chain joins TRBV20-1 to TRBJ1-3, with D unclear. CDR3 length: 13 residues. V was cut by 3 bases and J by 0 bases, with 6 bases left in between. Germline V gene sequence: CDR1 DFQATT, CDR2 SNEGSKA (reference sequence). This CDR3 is CSASDSSGNTIYF. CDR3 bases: TGCAGTGCTAGTGATAGCTCTGGAAACACCATATATTTT.

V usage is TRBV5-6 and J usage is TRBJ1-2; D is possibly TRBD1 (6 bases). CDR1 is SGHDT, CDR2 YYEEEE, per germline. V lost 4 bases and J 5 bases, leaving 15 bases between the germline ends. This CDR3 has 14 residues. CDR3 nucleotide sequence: TGTGCCAGCAGCCAAAAACAGGGTGCGTATGGCTACACCTTC. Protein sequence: CASSQKQGAYGYTF.

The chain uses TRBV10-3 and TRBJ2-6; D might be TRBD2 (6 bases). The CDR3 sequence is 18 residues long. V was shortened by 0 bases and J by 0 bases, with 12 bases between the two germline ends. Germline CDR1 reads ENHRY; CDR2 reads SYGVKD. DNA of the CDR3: TGTGCCATCAGTGAGTCGGGGGGTTCATACTCTGGGGCCAACGTCCTGACTTTC. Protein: CAISESGGSYSGANVLTF.

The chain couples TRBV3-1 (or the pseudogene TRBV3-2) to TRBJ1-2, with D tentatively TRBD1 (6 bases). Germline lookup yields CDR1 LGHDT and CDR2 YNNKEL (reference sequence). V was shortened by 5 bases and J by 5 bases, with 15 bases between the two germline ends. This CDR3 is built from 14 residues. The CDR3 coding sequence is TGTGCCAGCAGCGACCACAGGGTTAAGTATGGCTACACCTTC. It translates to CASSDHRVKYGYTF.

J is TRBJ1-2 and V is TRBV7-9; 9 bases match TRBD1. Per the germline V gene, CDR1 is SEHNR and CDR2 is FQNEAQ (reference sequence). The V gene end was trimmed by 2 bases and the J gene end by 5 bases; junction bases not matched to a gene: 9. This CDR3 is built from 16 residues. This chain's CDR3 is CASSLTGGASGYGYTF. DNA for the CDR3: TGTGCCAGCAGCTTAACAGGGGGCGCGTCAGGATATGGCTACACCTTC.

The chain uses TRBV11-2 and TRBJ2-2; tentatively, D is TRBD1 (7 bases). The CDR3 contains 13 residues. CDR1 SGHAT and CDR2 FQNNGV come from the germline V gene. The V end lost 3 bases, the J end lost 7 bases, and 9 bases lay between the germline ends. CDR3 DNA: TGTGCCAGCAGCTTCAGGGGGGTCGGGGAGCTGTTTTTT. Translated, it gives CASSFRGVGELFF. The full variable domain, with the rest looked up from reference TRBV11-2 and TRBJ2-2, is EAGVAQSPRYKIIEKRQSVAFWCNPISGHATLYWYQQILGQGPKLLIQFQNNGVVDDSQLPKDRFSAERLKGVDSTLKIQPAKLEDSAVYLCASSFRGVGELFFGEGSRLTVL.

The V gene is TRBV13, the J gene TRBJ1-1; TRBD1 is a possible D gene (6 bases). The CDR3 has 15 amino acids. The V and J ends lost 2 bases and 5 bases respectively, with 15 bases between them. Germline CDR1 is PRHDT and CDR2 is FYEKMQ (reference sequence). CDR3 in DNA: TGTGCCAGCAGCTTATTATTGGGGGCATATACTGAAGCTTTCTTT. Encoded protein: CASSLLLGAYTEAFF.

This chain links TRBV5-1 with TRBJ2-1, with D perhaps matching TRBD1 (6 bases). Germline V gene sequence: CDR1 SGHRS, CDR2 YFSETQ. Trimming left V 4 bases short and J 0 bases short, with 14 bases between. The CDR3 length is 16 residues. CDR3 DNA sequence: TGCGCCAGCAGCGCGAGGGACAAGTACTCCTACAATGAGCAGTTCTTC. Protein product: CASSARDKYSYNEQFF.

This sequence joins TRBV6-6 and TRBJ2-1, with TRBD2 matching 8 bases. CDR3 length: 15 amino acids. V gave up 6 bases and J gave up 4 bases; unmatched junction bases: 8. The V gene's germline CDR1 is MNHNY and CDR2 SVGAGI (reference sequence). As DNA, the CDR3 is TGTGCCAGCAGCCGAGAGCGGGGGAGGTACAATGAGCAGTTCTTC. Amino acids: CASSRERGRYNEQFF.